This T cell receptor (beta chain) was recorded in a study of blood T cells in healthy people across ages. Study-wide results and caveats: The study regarded diversity estimates from one million T cells as underestimates.

Next came a second PCR, run for about 7 to 12 cycles, which used a sample-barcoded 5' primer along with a J-beta primer mix. MiXCR was run by TCRdb on the 5' RACE reads, yielding one entry per CDR3 protein. This table holds about 1.8 million distinct CDR3 sequences, 49% found once. On this clonotype itself: Its antigen remains unidentified.

V lost 6 bases and J lost 2, with 12 bases in between. CDR3 length equals 14 residues. Germline values: CDR1 MGHRA, CDR2 YSYEKL. The rearrangement links TRBV4-1 to TRBJ2-3; D perhaps matches TRBD1 (6 bases). The clonotype originates from a woman in her forties in good health. The sample consisted of blood. Here the CDR3 DNA reads TGCGCCAGCAGTTCGCCAGGGGTCACAGATACGCAGTATTTT. This codes for CASSSPGVTDTQYF.